This T cell receptor (beta chain) was sequenced during a study of OX40 agonist ivuxolimab in advanced cancers. About the research overall: Intravenous ivuxolimab at 0.01 to 10 mg/kg was given to patients every 2 weeks. Patients enrolled in dose escalation were diagnosed with hepatocellular carcinoma, melanoma, renal cell or head and neck cancer.

The study's findings and limits: Compared with others, partial responders at 0.1-3.0 mg/kg displayed clonal expansion among the lowest.

The CDR3 consists of 12 residues. The germline CDR1 and CDR2 sequences are LNHNV and YYDKDF (reference sequence). This clone was found once. Its target is unknown. One end of the junction fails to match germline, which may point to a read error. Sequencing used immunoSEQ multiplex PCR; TCRdb keeps in-frame clones, though not all of them. Among some 34,000 clones listed, around four fifths were seen once. The chain combines TRBV15 with TRBJ2-1; no definite D call. The specimen comprised CD4+ or CD8+ T cells sorted from blood, sampled in a trial of the OX40 agonist ivuxolimab. This clonotype was sampled from an adult with an advanced solid tumor such as melanoma, head and neck, liver or kidney cancer. Here the CDR3 DNA reads TGTGCCACCAGCAGATCCGCAGGCGAGCGGTTCTTC. This encodes CATSRSAGERFF. Complete variable domain (other parts from reference TRBV15 and TRBJ2-1): DAMVIQNPRYQVTQFGKPVTLSCSQTLNHNVMYWYQQKSSQAPKLLFHYYDKDFNNEADTPDNFQSRRPNTSFCFLDIRSPGLGDTAMYLCATSRSAGERFFGPGTRLTVL.